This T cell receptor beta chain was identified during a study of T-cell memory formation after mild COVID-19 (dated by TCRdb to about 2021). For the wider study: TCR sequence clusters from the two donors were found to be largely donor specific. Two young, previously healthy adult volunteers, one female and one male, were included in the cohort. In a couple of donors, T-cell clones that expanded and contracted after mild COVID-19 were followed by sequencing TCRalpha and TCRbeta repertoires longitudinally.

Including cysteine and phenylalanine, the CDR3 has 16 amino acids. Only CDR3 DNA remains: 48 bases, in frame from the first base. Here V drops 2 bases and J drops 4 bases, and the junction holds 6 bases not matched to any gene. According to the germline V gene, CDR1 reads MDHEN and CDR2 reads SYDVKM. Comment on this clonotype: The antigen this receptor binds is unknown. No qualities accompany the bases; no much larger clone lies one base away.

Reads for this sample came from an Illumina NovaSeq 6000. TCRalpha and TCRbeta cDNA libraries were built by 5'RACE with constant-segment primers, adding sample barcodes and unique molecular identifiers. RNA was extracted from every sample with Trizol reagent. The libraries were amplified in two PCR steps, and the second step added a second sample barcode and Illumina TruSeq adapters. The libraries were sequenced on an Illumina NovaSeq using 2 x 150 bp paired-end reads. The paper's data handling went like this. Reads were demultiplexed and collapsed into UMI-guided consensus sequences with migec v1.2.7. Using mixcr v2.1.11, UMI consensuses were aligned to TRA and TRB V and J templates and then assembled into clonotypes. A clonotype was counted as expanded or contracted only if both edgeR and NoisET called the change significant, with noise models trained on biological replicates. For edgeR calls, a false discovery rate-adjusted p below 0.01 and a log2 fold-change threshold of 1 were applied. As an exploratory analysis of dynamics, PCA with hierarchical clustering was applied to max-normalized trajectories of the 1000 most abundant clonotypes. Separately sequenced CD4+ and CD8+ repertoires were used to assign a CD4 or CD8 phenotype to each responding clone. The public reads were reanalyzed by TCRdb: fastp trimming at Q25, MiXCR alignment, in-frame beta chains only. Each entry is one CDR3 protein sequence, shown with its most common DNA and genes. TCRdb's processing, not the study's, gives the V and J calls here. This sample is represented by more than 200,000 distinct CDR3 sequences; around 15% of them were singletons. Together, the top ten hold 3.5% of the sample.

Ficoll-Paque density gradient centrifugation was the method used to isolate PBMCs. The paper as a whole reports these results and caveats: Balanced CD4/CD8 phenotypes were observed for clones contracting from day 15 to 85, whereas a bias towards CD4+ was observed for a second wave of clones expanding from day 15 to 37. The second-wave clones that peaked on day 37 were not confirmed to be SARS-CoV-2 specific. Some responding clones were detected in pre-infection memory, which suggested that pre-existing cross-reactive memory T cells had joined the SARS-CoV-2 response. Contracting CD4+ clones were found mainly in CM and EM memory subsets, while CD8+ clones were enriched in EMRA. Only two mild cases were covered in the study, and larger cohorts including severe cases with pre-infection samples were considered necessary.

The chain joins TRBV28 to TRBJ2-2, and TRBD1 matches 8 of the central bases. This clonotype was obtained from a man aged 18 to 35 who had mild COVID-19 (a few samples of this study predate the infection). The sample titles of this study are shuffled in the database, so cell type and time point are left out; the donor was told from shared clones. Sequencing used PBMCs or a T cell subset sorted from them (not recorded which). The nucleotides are TGTGCCAGCAGTTTAGACAGGGGAAAGTTCACCGGGGAGCTGTTTTTT. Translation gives CASSLDRGKFTGELFF. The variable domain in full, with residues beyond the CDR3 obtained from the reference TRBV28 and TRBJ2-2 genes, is DVKVTQSSRYLVKRTGEKVFLECVQDMDHENMFWYRQDPGLGLRLIYFSYDVKMKEKGDIPEGYSVSREKKERFSLILESASTNQTSMYLCASSLDRGKFTGELFFGEGSRLTVL.